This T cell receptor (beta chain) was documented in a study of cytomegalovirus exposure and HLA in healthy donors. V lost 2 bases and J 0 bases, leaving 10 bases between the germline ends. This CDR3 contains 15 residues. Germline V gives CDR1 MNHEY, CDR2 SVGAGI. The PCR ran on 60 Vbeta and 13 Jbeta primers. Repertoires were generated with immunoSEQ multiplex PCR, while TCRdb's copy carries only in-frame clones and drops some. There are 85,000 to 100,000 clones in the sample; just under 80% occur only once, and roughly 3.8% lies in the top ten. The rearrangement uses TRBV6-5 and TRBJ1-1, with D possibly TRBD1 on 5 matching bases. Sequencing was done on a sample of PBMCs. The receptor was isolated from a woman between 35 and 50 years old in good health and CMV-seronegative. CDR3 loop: CASSYQGGMNTEAFF. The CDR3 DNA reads TGTGCCAGCAGTTACCAGGGAGGCATGAACACTGAAGCTTTCTTT.